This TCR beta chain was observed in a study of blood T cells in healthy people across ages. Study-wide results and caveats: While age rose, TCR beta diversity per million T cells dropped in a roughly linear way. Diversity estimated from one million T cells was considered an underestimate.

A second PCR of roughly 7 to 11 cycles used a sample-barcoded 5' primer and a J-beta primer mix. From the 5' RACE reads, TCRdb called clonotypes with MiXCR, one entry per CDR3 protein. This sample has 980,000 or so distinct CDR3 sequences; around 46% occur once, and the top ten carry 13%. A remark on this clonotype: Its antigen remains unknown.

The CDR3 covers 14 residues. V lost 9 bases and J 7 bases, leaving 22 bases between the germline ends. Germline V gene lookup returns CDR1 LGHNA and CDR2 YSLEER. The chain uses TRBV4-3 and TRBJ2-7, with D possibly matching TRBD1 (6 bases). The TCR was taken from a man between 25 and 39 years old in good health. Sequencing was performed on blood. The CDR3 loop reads CASARTAGRNEQYF. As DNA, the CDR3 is TGCGCCAGTGCGCGGACAGCAGGTCGGAATGAGCAGTACTTC.